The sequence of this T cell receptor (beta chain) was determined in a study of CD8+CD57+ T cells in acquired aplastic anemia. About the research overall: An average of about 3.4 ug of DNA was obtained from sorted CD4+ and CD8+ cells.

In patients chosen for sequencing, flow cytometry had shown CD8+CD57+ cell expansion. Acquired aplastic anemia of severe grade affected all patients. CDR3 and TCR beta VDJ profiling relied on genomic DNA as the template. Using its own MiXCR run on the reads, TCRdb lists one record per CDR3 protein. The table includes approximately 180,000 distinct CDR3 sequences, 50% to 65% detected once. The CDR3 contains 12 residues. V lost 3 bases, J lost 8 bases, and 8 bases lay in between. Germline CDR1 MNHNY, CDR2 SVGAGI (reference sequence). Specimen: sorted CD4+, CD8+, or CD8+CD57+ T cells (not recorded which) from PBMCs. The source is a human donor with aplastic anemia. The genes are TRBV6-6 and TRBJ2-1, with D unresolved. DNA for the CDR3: TGTGCCAGCAGTTATCTTCGGGATGAGCAGTTCTTC. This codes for CASSYLRDEQFF.